The 24 T cell receptor beta chains below were found in one sample sequenced in a study of cytomegalovirus exposure and HLA in healthy donors. A multiplex PCR was run with 60 Vbeta primers and 13 Jbeta primers. Libraries were prepared by immunoSEQ multiplex PCR; TCRdb keeps only in-frame clonotypes and omits some of them. The sample yields about 160,000 clones, 65% to 85% seen once. Specimen: PBMCs. The receptors shown here come from a man aged 60 to 69 in good health and CMV-seronegative.

The chain employs TRBV7-8 and TRBJ2-5; TRBD2 is a possible D gene (6 bases). Trimming pared 5 bases from V and 5 bases from J, leaving 12 bases between. The CDR3 covers 13 residues. The germline gives CDR1 SGHVS, CDR2 FQNEAQ. CDR3 sequence (DNA): TGTGCCAGCAGCCTCGGGACTCTTGAGACCCAGTACTTC. Its translation: CASSLGTLETQYF.

The rearrangement links TRBV14 to TRBJ2-1; 15 nucleotides match TRBD2. Trimming at V came to 3 bases and at J to 7 bases, leaving 1 base not matched to a gene. Germline loops: CDR1 SGHDN, CDR2 FVKESK. This CDR3 region has 15 residues. The CDR3 loop reads CASSQGLAGGNEQFF. The CDR3 DNA sequence: TGTGCCAGCAGCCAGGGACTAGCGGGAGGTAATGAGCAGTTCTTC.

This CDR3 reads CASSVEAGVRVEQFF. Here the CDR3 DNA reads TGTGCCAGCAGTGTCGAGGCGGGAGTAAGAGTTGAGCAGTTCTTC. V is TRBV6-4 and J is TRBJ2-1, with TRBD2 matching 7 bases. CDR1 and CDR2 from the germline V gene are MRHNA and SNTAGT. V dropped 4 bases and J dropped 9; count of bases not matched to a gene: 12. The CDR3 has 15 amino acids.

The rearrangement joins TRBV15 to TRBJ1-1; no clear D. Trimming removed 0 bases at V and 2 bases at J, with 7 bases between. Germline V lookup: CDR1 LNHNV, CDR2 YYDKDF (reference sequence). CDR3 length: 14 amino acids. As DNA, the CDR3 is TGTGCCACCAGCAGAGATTATACAAACACTGAAGCTTTCTTT. Translated, it gives CATSRDYTNTEAFF. Variable domain in full (rest from reference TRBV15 and TRBJ1-1): DAMVIQNPRYQVTQFGKPVTLSCSQTLNHNVMYWYQQKSSQAPKLLFHYYDKDFNNEADTPDNFQSRRPNTSFCFLDIRSPGLGDTAMYLCATSRDYTNTEAFFGQGTRLTVV.

The gene calls are TRBV5-6 and TRBJ2-2; a weak D match, TRBD1 (6 bases). V lost 0 bases and J 1 base, leaving 10 bases between the germline ends. CDR1 and CDR2 from the germline V gene are SGHDT and YYEEEE. The CDR3 has 16 residues. The CDR3 reads CASSLGETGNTGELFF. The CDR3, as DNA: TGTGCCAGCAGCTTGGGGGAGACAGGGAACACCGGGGAGCTGTTTTTT.

The V call is TRBV11-2, the J call TRBJ2-4; 7 nucleotides line up with TRBD2. The CDR3 totals 13 residues. Germline V CDR1 and CDR2: SGHAT, FQNNGV. Losses at the gene ends were 5 bases for V and 6 bases for J; bases not matched to a gene: 4. CDR3 residues: CASSPVAGNIQYF. The CDR3 DNA reads as TGTGCCAGCAGCCCGGTAGCGGGAAACATTCAGTACTTC. Drawing the rest from reference TRBV11-2 and TRBJ2-4, the complete variable domain is EAGVAQSPRYKIIEKRQSVAFWCNPISGHATLYWYQQILGQGPKLLIQFQNNGVVDDSQLPKDRFSAERLKGVDSTLKIQPAKLEDSAVYLCASSPVAGNIQYFGAGTRLSVL.

In the case of this clone: Different DNA sequences within this sample yield the same CDR3. The gene calls are TRBV7-2 and TRBJ2-2; the match to TRBD2 covers 9 bases. The CDR3 runs to 16 residues. The germline gives CDR1 SGHTA, CDR2 FQGNSA. The junction had 6 bases not matched to a gene; V was cut back by 5 bases and J by 2 bases. For the CDR3, the DNA is TGTGCCAGCAGCCCGCGGGGGGGTTCTAACACCGGGGAGCTGTTTTTT. Translating gives CASSPRGGSNTGELFF.

This clone was found once. The V gene is TRBV9, the J gene TRBJ2-1, with D unclear. In germline, CDR1 is SGDLS, CDR2 YYNGEE. V dropped 3 bases and J dropped 4 bases, with 14 bases sitting between them. This CDR3 is 15 amino acids long. The CDR3 region has the DNA TGTGCCAGCAGCGGAACTATCCCCGGGTACAATGAGCAGTTCTTC. Protein sequence: CASSGTIPGYNEQFF.

In this sample, this clone turned up once. The rearrangement joins TRBV10-1 to TRBJ2-2; D is unresolved. The germline gives CDR1 WNHNN, CDR2 SYGVQD (reference sequence). The V gene lost 3 bases and the J gene lost 2 bases, with 7 bases spanning the gap. CDR3 length: 14 residues. CDR3 sequence: CASSEELNTGELFF. As DNA, the CDR3 is TGCGCCAGCAGTGAAGAGCTTAACACCGGGGAGCTGTTTTTT.

The rearrangement joins TRBV16 to TRBJ2-3, with a tentative D call TRBD1 (6 bases). Between the trimmed V and J ends, which lost 4 bases and 1 base, there was a span of 15 bases. The CDR3 has 16 residues. The germline CDR1 and CDR2 sequences are KGHSY and FQNENV. In DNA, the CDR3 is TGTGCCAGCAGCCGAGCGGCAGGGGCCCGCACAGATACGCAGTATTTT. Translation gives CASSRAAGARTDTQYF. Based on the CDR3 plus reference TRBV16 and TRBJ2-3, the full variable domain is GEEVAQTPKHLVRGEGQKAKLYCAPIKGHSYVFWYQQVLKNEFKFLISFQNENVFDETGMPKERFSAKCLPNSPCSLEIQATKLEDSAVYFCASSRAAGARTDTQYFGPGTRLTVL.

The chain links TRBV30 to TRBJ1-1; TRBD1 agrees at 9 bases. Per germline, CDR1 GTSNPN and CDR2 SVGIG (reference sequence). CDR3 size: 13 residues. J was trimmed by 5 bases and V by 3 bases; bases with no gene match: 4. The DNA of the CDR3 is TGTGCCTGGAGGGGACAGGGTAGGACTGAAGCTTTCTTT. Translating gives CAWRGQGRTEAFF.

The table lists this clone with a few counts. V gene TRBV7-9 combines with J gene TRBJ1-2; perhaps TRBD1 as D (6 bases). With 1 base removed from V and 7 bases from J, the gap between germline ends came to 16 bases. CDR3 length equals 15 residues. The germline gives CDR1 SEHNR, CDR2 FQNEAQ (reference sequence). The CDR3 reads CASSLVHRVLLGYTF. The CDR3 bases are TGTGCCAGCAGCTTAGTTCACAGGGTGCTTCTTGGCTACACCTTC. Combining the CDR3 with reference TRBV7-9 and TRBJ1-2 gives the whole variable domain DTGVSQNPRHKITKRGQNVTFRCDPISEHNRLYWYRQTLGQGPEFLTYFQNEAQLEKSRLLSDRFSAERPKGSFSTLEIQRTEQGDSAMYLCASSLVHRVLLGYTFGSGTRLTVV.

This clone was picked up a small number of times. This rearrangement joins TRBV5-1 to TRBJ2-1, with 13 bases that match TRBD2. CDR3 length: 16 residues. V shed 3 bases, J shed 8 bases, and the junction held 8 bases outside the gene matches. Germline CDR1 reads SGHRS; CDR2 reads YFSETQ. The CDR3 loop is CASSSPLAGGPYEQFF. In DNA form, the CDR3 reads TGCGCCAGCAGCTCCCCACTAGCGGGAGGGCCCTATGAGCAGTTCTTC.

The chain couples TRBV6-5 to TRBJ2-5; TRBD1 aligns across 7 bases. Germline CDR1 is MNHEY and CDR2 is SVGAGI. Germline trimming cut 2 bases from V and 2 bases from J; bases unmatched to any gene: 8. This CDR3 is 16 amino acids long. The CDR3 protein is CASSYGSGQVQETQYF. The CDR3 nucleotides read TGTGCCAGCAGTTACGGGTCTGGACAGGTACAAGAGACCCAGTACTTC.

This clone came up a few times. The sample holds other DNA sequences that translate to the same CDR3. This chain connects TRBV28 to TRBJ1-5; 8 nucleotides line up with TRBD1. The germline V gene has CDR1 MDHEN and CDR2 SYDVKM. This CDR3 is built from 14 residues. With 6 bases clipped from V and 2 bases from J, the junction kept 3 bases outside the gene matches. CDR3 in amino acids: CASSSGQGNQPQHF. The CDR3 nucleotides read TGTGCCAGCAGCTCGGGACAGGGCAATCAGCCCCAGCATTTT.

CDR3 in amino acids: CASSQGLRLAGARGETQYF. CDR3 nucleotide sequence: TGCGCCAGCAGCCAAGGGTTGAGACTAGCGGGAGCTAGAGGAGAGACCCAGTACTTC. The chain recombines TRBV4-1 with TRBJ2-5, with 12 nucleotides matching TRBD2. The CDR3 runs to 19 residues. CDR1 and CDR2 (germline): MGHRA, YSYEKL. Losses at the gene ends were 1 base for V and 4 bases for J; bases not matched to a gene: 13.

The gene calls are TRBV5-4 and TRBJ2-2; D may be TRBD1 (6 bases). Trimming left V 1 base short and J 4 bases short, with 11 bases between. The CDR3 consists of 15 residues. Germline lookup yields CDR1 SGHNT and CDR2 YYREEE (reference sequence). The CDR3 loop reads CASSLTQGSTGELFF. Here the CDR3 DNA reads TGTGCCAGCAGCTTGACGCAGGGGAGCACCGGGGAGCTGTTTTTT.

The V and J genes are TRBV4-3 and TRBJ2-7; tentative D call: TRBD1 (5 bases). Per the germline V gene, CDR1 is LGHNA and CDR2 is YSLEER. The CDR3 has 14 residues. V lost 0 bases and J lost 4, with 10 bases in between. Written as DNA, the CDR3 is TGCGCCAGCAGCCAAGACCAGGGATCGTACGAGCAGTACTTC. It codes for CASSQDQGSYEQYF.

There are a few counts of this clone. V and J are TRBV29-1 and TRBJ1-6; weak D call: TRBD1 (6 bases). Germline V gene data show CDR1 as SQVTM and CDR2 as ANQGSEA. The CDR3 sequence is 13 residues long. The V end was cut by 6 bases, the J end by 7 bases, with 13 bases between. CDR3 residues: CSVRGGGNSPLHF. The CDR3 DNA reads TGCAGCGTGAGAGGGGGGGGGAATTCACCCCTCCACTTT. The complete variable domain, with remaining parts taken from reference TRBV29-1 and TRBJ1-6, reads SAVISQKPSRDICQRGTSLTIQCQVDSQVTMMFWYRQQPGQSLTLIATANQGSEATYESGFVIDKFPISRPNLTFSTLTVSNMSPEDSSIYLCSVRGGGNSPLHFGNGTRLTVT.

This chain uses TRBV18 with TRBJ1-5; tentatively, D is TRBD1 (6 bases). Germline loops: CDR1 KGHSH, CDR2 LQKENI. This CDR3 has 17 amino acids. Trimming removed 6 bases at V and 2 bases at J, with 20 bases between. In DNA form, the CDR3 reads TGTGCCAGCTCCCCCTTCGGAGGTGGACAGCGCAATCAGCCCCAGCATTTT. Translating it yields CASSPFGGGQRNQPQHF.

This rearrangement joins TRBV6-1 to TRBJ2-7; no definite D call. The CDR3 contains 12 residues. Germline values: CDR1 MNHNS, CDR2 SASEGT. V gave up 7 bases and J gave up 0 bases, with 7 bases separating them. CDR3 residues: CASTQRSYEQYF. The CDR3 DNA sequence: TGTGCCAGCACCCAGCGCTCCTACGAGCAGTACTTC.

The chain is built from TRBV4-2 and TRBJ2-1; 12 nucleotides line up with TRBD2. V shed 0 bases and J 6 bases; nucleotides not matched to a gene: 3. This CDR3 contains 16 residues. The germline V gene has CDR1 LGHNA and CDR2 YNFKEQ. The CDR3 sequence is CASSQDLAGGLNEQFF. In DNA form, the CDR3 reads TGTGCCAGCAGCCAAGATCTAGCGGGGGGGCTCAATGAGCAGTTCTTC.

The chain carries TRBV2 and TRBJ2-7; TRBD1 agrees at 7 bases. Germline V gene lookup returns CDR1 SNHLY and CDR2 FYNNEI. Losses at the gene ends were 7 bases for V and 7 bases for J; bases not matched to a gene: 19. This CDR3 region has 16 residues. The CDR3 region is CASKGSGGRLVNEQYF. As DNA, the CDR3 is TGTGCCAGCAAGGGGTCAGGGGGACGCCTAGTTAATGAGCAGTACTTC.

J is TRBJ2-2 and V is TRBV29-1; 8 bases are shared with TRBD1. Per the germline V gene, CDR1 is SQVTM and CDR2 is ANQGSEA. The CDR3 is 15 amino acids. V shed 6 bases, J shed 1 base, and the junction held 7 bases outside the gene matches. The CDR3 is CSVRTGPKNTGELFF. CDR3 sequence (DNA): TGCAGCGTCCGGACAGGGCCAAAGAACACCGGGGAGCTGTTTTTT.